This T cell receptor beta chain was documented in a study of Ad26.COV2.S vaccination and SARS-CoV-2 variants. The assay was immunoSEQ multiplex PCR, and TCRdb's table has in-frame clones only and misses some. This sample yields more than 120,000 clones, of which roughly 85% are seen a single time; around 5% belongs to the top ten. This clonotype was obtained from a human donor who had recovered from COVID-19. The sample in question was peripheral blood, obtained after recovery from COVID-19.

For the CDR3, the DNA is TGTGCCAGTAGTCTACAGGATATGAACACTGAAGCTTTCTTT. It specifies CASSLQDMNTEAFF. The chain joins TRBV19 to TRBJ1-1; maybe TRBD1 (5 bases). Trimming shortened V by 5 bases and J by 0 bases, and 10 bases separated the two germline ends. Germline loops: CDR1 LNHDA, CDR2 SQIVND (reference sequence). The CDR3 consists of 14 residues.